The clone carrying this T cell receptor beta chain showed up just a few times. MiXCR was run by TCRdb on the RT-PCR reads, yielding one entry per CDR3 protein. The table shows fewer than 700,000 distinct CDR3 sequences, with 10% to 15% occurring only once. The germline V and J ends were trimmed by 0 bases and 5 bases, with 11 bases remaining between them. Germline CDR1 and CDR2: SGHRS and YFSETQ. The CDR3 has 15 residues. These data are taken from a study of response to subunit inactivated influenza vaccine. This chain uses TRBV5-1 with TRBJ1-4; D is possibly TRBD1 (6 bases). This clonotype originated in a middle-aged man who received an inactivated influenza vaccine. The sequences come from PBMCs from blood, collected 40 to 50 days after vaccination. The CDR3 DNA follows: TGCGCCAGCAGCTTGGCGGACAGCCCAAATGAAAAACTGTTTTTT. This encodes CASSLADSPNEKLFF.